The rows below give T cell receptor beta chains drawn from one sample of a study of cytomegalovirus exposure and HLA in healthy donors. This table comes from immunoSEQ multiplex PCR, and its TCRdb copy is limited to in-frame clones, with some not included. The repertoire has a few hundred thousand clones, approximately 88% of them found once; the top ten carry approximately 0.95%. The sample consisted of PBMCs. The receptors were gathered from a man in his thirties or forties in good health and CMV-seronegative. Each CDR3 is given with its conserved first and last residue. Each record gives: V gene, J gene, CDR3 protein.

TRBV19	TRBJ1-5	CASSAGGFGNQPQHF
TRBV19	TRBJ2-6	CASSFGTNSGANVLTF
TRBV15	TRBJ2-7	CATSRNIQGSEQYF
TRBV7-9	TRBJ1-2	CASSPRQGNYGYTF
TRBV18	TRBJ1-3	CASSPRQAESSGNTIYF
TRBV11-2	TRBJ2-5	CASSWDGTGSQETQYF
TRBV7-8	TRBJ2-3	CASSLRGASTDTQYF
TRBV13	TRBJ1-1	CASSQNRAARRTEAFF
TRBV7-9	TRBJ2-3	CASSFAGEADTQYF
TRBV28	TRBJ1-6	CASSLSPGGINSPLHF
TRBV4-1	TRBJ1-3	CASSQVHSNSGNTIYF
TRBV11-3	TRBJ2-2	CASSVYRGQNTGELFF
TRBV4-1	TRBJ1-4	CASSQEPGQDEKLFF
TRBV5-1	TRBJ1-2	CASSLGSGDYGYTF
TRBV6-5	TRBJ2-7	CASSRTGYEQYF
TRBV18	TRBJ2-7	CASSDRGYEQYF
TRBV6-1	TRBJ1-5	CASNRGPLSNQPQHF
TRBV29-1	TRBJ2-2	CSVSNTGELFF
TRBV4-2	TRBJ2-7	CASSRDRAYEQYF
TRBV11-2	TRBJ1-3	CASSLGGHGNTIYF
TRBV4-3	TRBJ1-3	CASSTQVSGCTSGNTIYF
TRBV4-1	TRBJ2-2	CASSHLSRQGPTGELFF
TRBV5-4	TRBJ1-5	CASSLGLGPPQHF
TRBV6-5	TRBJ1-3	CASSYDRSSGNTIYF
TRBV7-6	TRBJ1-1	CASSLFHAGGRDSEAFF
TRBV19	TRBJ2-5	CASRTSGVETQYF
TRBV6-6	TRBJ1-3	CASSSTKVGNTIYF
TRBV19	TRBJ1-4	CASSMGQGVTNEKLFF
TRBV7-6	TRBJ2-3	CASSTPLAGDTDTQYF
TRBV27	TRBJ2-2	CASSWGLDTGELFF
TRBV5-6	TRBJ2-7	CASSLGGGPHYEQYF
TRBV6-6	TRBJ2-1	CASSYRGAYNEQFF
TRBV7-9	TRBJ2-7	CASSLEWRGAYEQYF
TRBV30	TRBJ1-2	CARWTGGGNGYTF
TRBV5-1	TRBJ1-6	CASSATGAGSPLHF
TRBV19	TRBJ2-7	CASSTGQGGLYEQYF
TRBV7-2	TRBJ2-7	CASSLRDRAYEQYF
TRBV30	TRBJ1-2	CASDSLNYGYTF
TRBV6-6	TRBJ1-2	CASSYSETGYYGYTF
TRBV5-1	TRBJ2-5	CASSLGGLAGGRTETQYF
TRBV2	TRBJ1-2	CASKMSLPYGYTF
TRBV6-5	TRBJ1-1	CASSYDGSTEAFF
TRBV4-1	TRBJ1-4	CASSQEWGQKLFF
TRBV7-2	TRBJ2-5	CASSLNFPQKQETQYF
TRBV6-1	TRBJ2-2	CASSEAQLAGDTGELFF
TRBV28	TRBJ1-2	CASSILVGAAYGYTF
TRBV5-1	TRBJ2-5	CASSLALAETQYF
TRBV5-6	TRBJ2-1	CASSPGLAGGRVEQFF
TRBV6-1	TRBJ1-4	CASSGWTVSTNEKLFF
TRBV19	TRBJ1-5	CASSIRLGGSNQPQHF